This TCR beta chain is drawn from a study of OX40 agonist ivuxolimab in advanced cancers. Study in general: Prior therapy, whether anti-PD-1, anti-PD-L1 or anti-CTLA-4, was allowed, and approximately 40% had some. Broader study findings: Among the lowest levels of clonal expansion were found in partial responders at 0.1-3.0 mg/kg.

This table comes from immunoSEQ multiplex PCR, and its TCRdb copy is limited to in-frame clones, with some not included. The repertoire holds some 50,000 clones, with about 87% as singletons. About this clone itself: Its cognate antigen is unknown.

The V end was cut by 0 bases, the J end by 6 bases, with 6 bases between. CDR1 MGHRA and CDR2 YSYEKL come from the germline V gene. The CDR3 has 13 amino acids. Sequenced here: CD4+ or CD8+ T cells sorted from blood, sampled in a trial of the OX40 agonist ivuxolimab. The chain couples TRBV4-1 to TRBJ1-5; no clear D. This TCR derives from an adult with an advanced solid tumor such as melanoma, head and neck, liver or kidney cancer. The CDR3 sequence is CASSQEVGQPQHF. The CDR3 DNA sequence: TGCGCCAGCAGCCAAGAGGTCGGTCAGCCCCAGCATTTT.